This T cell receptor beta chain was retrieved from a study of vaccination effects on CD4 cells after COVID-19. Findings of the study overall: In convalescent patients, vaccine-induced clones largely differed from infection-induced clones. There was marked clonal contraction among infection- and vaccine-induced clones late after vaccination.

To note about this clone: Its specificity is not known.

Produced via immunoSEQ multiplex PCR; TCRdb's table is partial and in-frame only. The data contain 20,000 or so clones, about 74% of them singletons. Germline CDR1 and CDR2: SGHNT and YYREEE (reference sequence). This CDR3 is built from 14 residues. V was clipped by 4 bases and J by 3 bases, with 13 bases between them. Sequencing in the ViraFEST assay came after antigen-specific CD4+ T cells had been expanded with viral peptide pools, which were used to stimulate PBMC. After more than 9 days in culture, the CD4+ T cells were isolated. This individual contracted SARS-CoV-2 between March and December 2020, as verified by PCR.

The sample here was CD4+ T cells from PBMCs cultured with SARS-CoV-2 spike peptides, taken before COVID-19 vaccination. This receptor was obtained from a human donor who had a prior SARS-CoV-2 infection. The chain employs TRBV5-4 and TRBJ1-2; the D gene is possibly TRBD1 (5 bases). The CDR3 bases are TGTGCCAGCAGCCTCCGGACAAACGACTATGGCTACACCTTC. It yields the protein CASSLRTNDYGYTF.